This T cell receptor (beta chain) was found in a study of T cell repertoires in cytomegalovirus infection. TCRdb recomputed calls from the reads with MiXCR, one row per CDR3 protein. The table has almost 500,000 distinct CDR3 sequences, around 11% seen once. This clonotype was seen ten or more times. CDR3 length equals 12 residues. Trimming removed 6 bases from V and 9 bases from J; junction bases left unmatched: 7. The germline CDR1 and CDR2 sequences are MDHEN and SYDVKM. The clonotype comes from a human donor in good health (CMV status not recorded). Some clones in this sample may be carry-over from other donors' samples. The specimen sequenced was PBMCs. This chain uses TRBV28 with TRBJ2-7, with TRBD1 matching 8 bases. In DNA form, the CDR3 reads TGTGCCAGCAGCTTAGGACAGGGCTGGCAGTACTTC. Translated, it gives CASSLGQGWQYF.